The 10 T cell receptor beta chains reported below all come from one sample, sequenced in a study of vaccination and CD4 T cells after COVID-19. Noted treatment: approximately nine-day PBMC culture with coronavirus spike peptide pools or control peptides (ViraFEST assay). No cognate antigen is known for these TCRs. Cultured CD4+ T-cell DNA underwent Oncomine TCR Beta short-read sequencing. MiXCR, run by TCRdb on the PCR reads, gives a single entry per CDR3 protein. The repertoire consists of roughly 24,000 distinct CDR3 sequences, with about 41% occurring once and the leading ten covering approximately 10%. The source material was CD4+ T cells from blood, cultured in vitro. Source of these receptors: a human donor who had recovered from COVID-19.

This chain links TRBV21-1 with TRBJ1-5; the D segment call TRBD1 is taken from the table without a DNA check. TRBV21-1 is termed a pseudogene. CDR3 length equals 14 residues. The CDR3 spells CASSPRQHNQPQHF. CDR3 nucleotides: TGTGCCAGCAGCCCCCGACAGCACAATCAGCCCCAGCATTTT.

This clonotype was seen only once. V usage is TRBV7-9 and J usage is TRBJ2-3; D remains ambiguous. The CDR3 sequence is 11 residues long. The V end was cut by 6 bases, the J end by 6 bases, with 7 bases between. From germline, CDR1 is SEHNR and CDR2 FQNEAQ (reference sequence). The CDR3 DNA is TGTGCCAGCAGGGCAGCGGATACGCAGTATTTT. Encoded protein: CASRAADTQYF.

The J gene is TRBJ2-2, the V gene TRBV20-1; 8 positions match TRBD2. CDR1 and CDR2 (germline): DFQATT, SNEGSKA (reference sequence). This CDR3 is 14 amino acids long. Trimming cost V 6 bases and J 5 bases; bases outside gene matches: 8. The CDR3 DNA reads TGCAGTGCCCGAGTGGGACTAGGGACCGGGGAGCTGTTTTTT. It translates to CSARVGLGTGELFF.

This chain uses TRBV11-2 with TRBJ1-2, with 8 bases matching TRBD1. J lost 10 bases, V lost 0 bases, and 10 bases had no gene match. The CDR3 totals 15 residues. CDR1 and CDR2 (germline): SGHAT, FQNNGV. CDR3: CASSLDLGRGRDYTF. Written as DNA, the CDR3 is TGTGCCAGCAGCTTAGATCTCGGCAGGGGGCGCGACTACACCTTC.

The chain uses TRBV2 and TRBJ2-5; the D gene is possibly TRBD1 (5 bases). The CDR3 extends over 14 amino acids. Between the trimmed V and J ends, which lost 2 bases and 4 bases, there was a span of 11 bases. Germline V lookup: CDR1 SNHLY, CDR2 FYNNEI. CDR3 loop: CASSERTNGETQYF. DNA of the CDR3: TGTGCCAGCAGTGAACGGACAAATGGAGAGACCCAGTACTTC. Drawing the rest from reference TRBV2 and TRBJ2-5, the complete variable domain is EPEVTQTPSHQVTQMGQEVILRCVPISNHLYFYWYRQILGQKVEFLVSFYNNEISEKSEIFDDQFSVERPDGSNFTLKIRSTKLEDSAMYFCASSERTNGETQYFGPGTRLLVL.

The chain recombines TRBV7-9 with TRBJ1-1, with a tentative D call TRBD1 (5 bases). With 5 bases removed from V and 12 bases from J, the gap between germline ends came to 22 bases. CDR1 and CDR2 from the germline V gene are SEHNR and FQNEAQ (reference sequence). The CDR3 is 14 amino acids. CDR3 coding DNA: TGTGCCAGCAGCCTCCTAGCCGGGACCCGTCCGTCTTTCTTT. It encodes CASSLLAGTRPSFF.

The chain links TRBV11-2 to TRBJ2-6, with D uncertain. CDR1 and CDR2 from the germline V gene are SGHAT and FQNNGV. V dropped 3 bases and J dropped 0 bases, with 0 bases sitting between them. The CDR3 spans 13 residues. CDR3 DNA: TGTGCCAGCAGCTTCTCTGGGGCCAACGTCCTGACTTTC. Protein product: CASSFSGANVLTF.

The rearrangement links TRBV20-1 to TRBJ2-1; a weak D match, TRBD2 (7 bases). V was shortened by 6 bases and J by 9 bases, with 15 bases between the two germline ends. The CDR3 consists of 12 residues. Germline CDR1 reads DFQATT; CDR2 reads SNEGSKA (reference sequence). The CDR3 DNA reads TGCAGTGCGTCGGGGGGCAAGGTTGAGCAGTTCTTC. This codes for CSASGGKVEQFF.

The rearrangement joins TRBV7-9 to TRBJ2-7; TRBD1 might be the D (6 bases). V was clipped by 4 bases and J by 0 bases, with 10 bases between them. This CDR3 is 14 amino acids long. Germline lookup yields CDR1 SEHNR and CDR2 FQNEAQ (reference sequence). As DNA, the CDR3 is TGTGCCAGCAGCTCACAGGGCCACTCCTACGAGCAGTACTTC. Its translation is CASSSQGHSYEQYF.

The chain combines TRBV19 with TRBJ1-3; D is undetermined. This CDR3 has 15 amino acids. V was trimmed by 5 bases and J by 3 bases, leaving 14 bases between them. Looked up from germline, CDR1 is LNHDA and CDR2 is SQIVND (reference sequence). The CDR3 region has the DNA TGTGCCAGTAGTCTCGACACGGCGGGTGGAAACACCATATATTTT. Protein product: CASSLDTAGGNTIYF.